This TCR beta chain derives from a study of beta chain features in type 1 diabetes. Points from the study as a whole: TCRB CDR3s from Type 1 diabetes patients were moderately but significantly shorter in all four CD4+ subsets.

Isolated RNA was reverse transcribed in full, so expressed TCRB transcripts were sequenced. TCRdb's table, derived via immunoSEQ multiplex PCR, lists solely in-frame clones and lacks some. Altogether 630,000 or so clones are present, around 15% being singletons, with the ten largest covering 0.035% to 0.045%. Germline loops: CDR1 SNHLY, CDR2 FYNNEI. This CDR3 region has 13 residues. After removal of 7 bases from V and 2 bases from J, the junction contained 4 bases not matched to a gene. As for this clone: Its antigen is unidentified.

The sequenced material came from naive CD4+ T cells from blood. This rearrangement joins TRBV2 to TRBJ2-5; 7 bases match TRBD1. This clonotype was obtained from a man aged 18 to 29 with type 1 diabetes. Here the CDR3 reads CASMFRGQETQYF. DNA for the CDR3: TGTGCCAGCATGTTCAGGGGGCAAGAGACCCAGTACTTC.